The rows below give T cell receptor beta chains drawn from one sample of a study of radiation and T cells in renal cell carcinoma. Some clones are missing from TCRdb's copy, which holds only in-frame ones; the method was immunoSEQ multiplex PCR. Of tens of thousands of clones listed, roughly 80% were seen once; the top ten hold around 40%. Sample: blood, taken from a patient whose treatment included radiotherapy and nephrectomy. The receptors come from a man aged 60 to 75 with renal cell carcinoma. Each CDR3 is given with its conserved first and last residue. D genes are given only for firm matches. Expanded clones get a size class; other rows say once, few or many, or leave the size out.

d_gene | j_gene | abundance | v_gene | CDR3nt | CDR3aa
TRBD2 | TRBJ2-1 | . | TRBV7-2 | TGTGCCAGCAGCTTCGCGGGAGCCGGCAATGAGCAGTTCTTC | CASSFAGAGNEQFF
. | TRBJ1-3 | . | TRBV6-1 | TGTGCCAGCAGTGAAGTCACAGCCTCTCTTGGAAACACCATATATTTT | CASSEVTASLGNTIYF
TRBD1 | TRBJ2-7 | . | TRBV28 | TGTGCCAGCAGTCGGGGTGCAGGGGGTTACTTC | CASSRGAGGYF
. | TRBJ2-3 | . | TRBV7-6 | TGTGCCAGCAGCTCCGCCTCGCGCACAGATACGCAGTATTTT | CASSSASRTDTQYF
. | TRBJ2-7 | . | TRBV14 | TGTGCCAGCAGCCAAGGGTTCTGGGAACTAAAAACCTACGAGCAGTACTTC | CASSQGFWELKTYEQYF
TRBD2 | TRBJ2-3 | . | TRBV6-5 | TGTGCCAGCAGTCCCCTAGCGGGAGCGGGAGATACGCAGTATTTT | CASSPLAGAGDTQYF
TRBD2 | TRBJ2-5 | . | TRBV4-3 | TGCGCCAGCAGCCAGTCGGGGAGGGTCCAAGAGACCCAGTACTTC | CASSQSGRVQETQYF
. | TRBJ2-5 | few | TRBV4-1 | TGCGCCAGCAGCCAAGAGGGGGTGGGGCGCGAGACCCAGTACTTC | CASSQEGVGRETQYF
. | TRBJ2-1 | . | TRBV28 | TGTGCCAGCAGTGCCCCACAGGGAAAGGTCGTGAATGAGCAGTTCTTC | CASSAPQGKVVNEQFF
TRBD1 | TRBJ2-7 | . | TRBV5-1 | TGCGCCAGCAGCCCCGGGACAGAAGCTTACGAGCAGTACTTC | CASSPGTEAYEQYF
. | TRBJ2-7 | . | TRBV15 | TGTGCCACCAGCAGGACTACTTACGAGCAGTACTTC | CATSRTTYEQYF
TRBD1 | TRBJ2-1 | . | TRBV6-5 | TGTGCCAGCAGTTACGGCGGAATTAACAGGGGTGAGCAGTTCTTC | CASSYGGINRGEQFF
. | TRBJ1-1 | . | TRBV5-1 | TGCGCCAGCAGCTTGGAAGGGGAGGGTGAAGCTTTCTTT | CASSLEGEGEAFF
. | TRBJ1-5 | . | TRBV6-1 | TGTGCCAGCAGGAGGGGTGGCAATCAGCCCCAGCATTTT | CASRRGGNQPQHF
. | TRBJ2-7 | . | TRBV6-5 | TGTGCCAGCAGTAGGGGGGTCACCTACGAGCAGTACTTC | CASSRGVTYEQYF
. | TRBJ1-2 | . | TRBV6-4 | TGTGCCAGCAGTGCCACCGGGGAGGGGAGCTATGGCTACACCTTC | CASSATGEGSYGYTF
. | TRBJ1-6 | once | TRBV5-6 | TGTGCCAGCAGCTTGGGAACAGGGAATAATTCACCCCTCCACTTT | CASSLGTGNNSPLHF
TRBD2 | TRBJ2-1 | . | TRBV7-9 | TGTGCCAGCAGCTATGGACTAGCGGTTTACAATGAGCAGTTCTTC | CASSYGLAVYNEQFF
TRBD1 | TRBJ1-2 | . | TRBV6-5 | TGTGCCAGCAGTTTACAGGGGGCCGGCTACACCTTC | CASSLQGAGYTF
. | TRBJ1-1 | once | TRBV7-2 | TGTGCCAGCAGCTTAGTGGACGTGGGGAACACTGAAGCTTTCTTT | CASSLVDVGNTEAFF
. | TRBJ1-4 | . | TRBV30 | TGTGCCTGGAGTGGAGGGAGGGAGGATGAAAAACTGTTTTTT | CAWSGGREDEKLFF
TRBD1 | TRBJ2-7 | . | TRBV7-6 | TGTGCCAGCAGCCAAAGGGACAGTTTCACGGAGCAGTACTTC | CASSQRDSFTEQYF
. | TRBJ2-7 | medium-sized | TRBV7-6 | TGTGCCAGCAGCTCGGGACCAAACTACGAGCAGTACTTC | CASSSGPNYEQYF
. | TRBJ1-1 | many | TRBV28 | TGTGCCAGCAGTTTGACGCAAAACACTGAAGCTTTCTTT | CASSLTQNTEAFF
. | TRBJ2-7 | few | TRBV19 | TGTGCCAGTAGTATTGCGGGGATCAACGAGCAGTACTTC | CASSIAGINEQYF
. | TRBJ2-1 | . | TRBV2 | TGTGCCAGCAGTGAAGTTCGATGGCAGCAGTTCTTC | CASSEVRWQQFF
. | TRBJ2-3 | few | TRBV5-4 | TGTGCCAGCAGCGCCGGGCCCCGCACAGATACGCAGTATTTT | CASSAGPRTDTQYF
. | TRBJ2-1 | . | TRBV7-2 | TGTGCCAGCAGCCAACAGGGCAATGAGCAGTTCTTC | CASSQQGNEQFF
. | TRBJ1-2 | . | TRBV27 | TGTGCCAGCAGGGCCAACTATGGCTACACCTTC | CASRANYGYTF
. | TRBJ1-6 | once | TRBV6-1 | TGTGCCAGCAGTGAAGGTCGGGGGGGGTACTATAATTCACCCCTCCACTTT | CASSEGRGGYYNSPLHF
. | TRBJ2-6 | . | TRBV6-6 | TGTGCCAGCAGTTACGGGAGATCTGGGGCCAACGTCCTGACTTTC | CASSYGRSGANVLTF
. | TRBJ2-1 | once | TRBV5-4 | TGTGCCAGCAGTCGGGATAGGGCTTCCAATGAGCAGTTCTTC | CASSRDRASNEQFF
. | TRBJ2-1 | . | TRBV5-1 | TGCGCCAGCCGGGACGTCGACTGGGGCTACAATGAGCAGTTCTTC | CASRDVDWGYNEQFF
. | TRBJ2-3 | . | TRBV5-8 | TGTGCCAGCAGCCCCGGTTTGCGGTCCACAGATACGCAGTATTTT | CASSPGLRSTDTQYF
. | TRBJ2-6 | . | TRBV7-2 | TGTGCCAGCAGCGCACAGGGCTCTGGGGCCAACGTCCTGACTTTC | CASSAQGSGANVLTF
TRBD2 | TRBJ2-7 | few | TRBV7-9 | TGTGCCAGCAGCTTAAGCGGGAGGGAAGACGAGCAGTACTTC | CASSLSGREDEQYF
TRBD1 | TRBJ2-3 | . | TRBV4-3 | TGCGCCAGCAGCCAGACGGGACAGGGGTACGATACGCAGTATTTT | CASSQTGQGYDTQYF
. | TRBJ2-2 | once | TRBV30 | TGTGCCTGGAGGGGGGCACCGAACACCGGGGAGCTGTTTTTT | CAWRGAPNTGELFF
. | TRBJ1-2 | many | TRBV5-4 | TGCGCCAGCAGCCAAGAGGAGGGACGAGTTAATGGCTACACCTTC | CASSQEEGRVNGYTF
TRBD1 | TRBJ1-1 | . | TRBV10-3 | TGTGCCATCAGTGAGAGAGGACAGGGTATCGCTGAAGCTTTCTTT | CAISERGQGIAEAFF
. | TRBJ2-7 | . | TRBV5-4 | TGTGCCAGCAGCCCCTCAGGTAGCTCCTACGAGCAGTACTTC | CASSPSGSSYEQYF
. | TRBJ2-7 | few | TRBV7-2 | TGTGCCAGCAGCCCAACACTAGCTTACGAGCAGTACTTC | CASSPTLAYEQYF